This T cell receptor (beta chain) was profiled in a study of blood T cell repertoires in COVID-19. Study overall: Samples representing acute and convalescent COVID-19 were sourced from the United States, Italy and Spain. The analysed material was cDNA or gDNA that came from T cells, B-cell-depleted T cells, or PBMCs.

The repertoire was sequenced with immunoSEQ multiplex PCR; TCRdb's copy has only in-frame clones and lacks some. The sample consists of some 250,000 clones, 75% to 90% of them appearing once. CDR3 length: 16 amino acids. With 3 bases clipped from V and 4 bases from J, the junction kept 6 bases outside the gene matches. Germline V gives CDR1 WSHSY, CDR2 SAAADI. This clone was found a few times. The TCR sequence derives from a man aged 25 to 45 with active or convalescent COVID-19. The sample comprised peripheral blood. The rearrangement uses TRBV10-2 and TRBJ1-4; 9 positions agree with TRBD1. CDR3 amino acids: CASSDPTGGFNEKLFF. The CDR3 bases are TGCGCCAGCAGTGACCCTACAGGGGGCTTTAATGAAAAACTGTTTTTT.